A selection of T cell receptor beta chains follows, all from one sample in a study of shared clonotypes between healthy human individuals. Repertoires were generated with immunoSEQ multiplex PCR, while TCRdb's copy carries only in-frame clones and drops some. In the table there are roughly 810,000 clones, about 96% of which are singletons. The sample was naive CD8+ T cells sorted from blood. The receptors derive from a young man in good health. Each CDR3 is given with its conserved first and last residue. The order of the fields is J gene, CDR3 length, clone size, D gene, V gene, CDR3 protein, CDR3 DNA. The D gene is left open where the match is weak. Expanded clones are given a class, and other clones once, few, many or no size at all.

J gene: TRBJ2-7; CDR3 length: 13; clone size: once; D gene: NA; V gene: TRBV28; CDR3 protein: CASSPGTDYEQYF; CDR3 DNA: TGTGCCAGCAGTCCGGGGACCGACTACGAGCAGTACTTC
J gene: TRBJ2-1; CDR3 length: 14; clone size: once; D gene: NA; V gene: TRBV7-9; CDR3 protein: CASRTTRGQNEQFF; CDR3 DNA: TGTGCCAGCAGAACTACCCGGGGCCAGAATGAGCAGTTCTTC
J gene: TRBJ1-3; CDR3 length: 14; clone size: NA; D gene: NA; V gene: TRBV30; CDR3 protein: CAWGPYGKGNTIYF; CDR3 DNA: TGTGCCTGGGGACCCTACGGGAAGGGAAACACCATATATTTT
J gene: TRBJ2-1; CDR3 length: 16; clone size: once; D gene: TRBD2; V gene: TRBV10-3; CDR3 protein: CAISEDSGRDYNEQFF; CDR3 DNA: TGTGCCATCAGTGAGGATAGCGGGAGAGACTACAATGAGCAGTTCTTC
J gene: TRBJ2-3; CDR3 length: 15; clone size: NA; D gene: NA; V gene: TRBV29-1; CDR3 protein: CSVPANREIPDTQYF; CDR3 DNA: TGCAGCGTTCCCGCTAACAGGGAGATCCCAGATACGCAGTATTTT
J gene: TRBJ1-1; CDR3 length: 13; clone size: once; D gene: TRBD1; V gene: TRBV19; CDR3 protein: CASSIGTGAEAFF; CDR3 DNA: TGTGCCAGTAGTATAGGGACAGGGGCTGAAGCTTTCTTT
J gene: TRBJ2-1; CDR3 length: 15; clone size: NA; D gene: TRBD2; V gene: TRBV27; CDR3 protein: CASSLPGSGRLEQFF; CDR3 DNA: TGTGCCAGCAGTCTCCCGGGCAGCGGGAGACTCGAGCAGTTCTTC
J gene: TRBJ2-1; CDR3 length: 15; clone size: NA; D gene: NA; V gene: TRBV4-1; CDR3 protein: CASSHVPGSYNEQFF; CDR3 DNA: TGCGCCAGCAGCCATGTCCCCGGGAGCTACAATGAGCAGTTCTTC
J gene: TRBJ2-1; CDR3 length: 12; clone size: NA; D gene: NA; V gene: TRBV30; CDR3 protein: CAWSLSANEQFF; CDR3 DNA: TGTGCCTGGAGCCTTAGCGCCAATGAGCAGTTCTTC
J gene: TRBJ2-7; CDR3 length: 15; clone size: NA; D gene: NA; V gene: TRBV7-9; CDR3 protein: CAEGGETGDLHEQYF; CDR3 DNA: TGTGCAGAGGGAGGGGAGACAGGGGACCTCCACGAGCAGTACTTC
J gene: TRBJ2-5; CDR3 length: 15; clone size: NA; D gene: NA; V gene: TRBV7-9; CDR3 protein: CASSLDGHFQETQYF; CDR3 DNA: TGTGCCAGCAGCTTAGATGGACATTTCCAAGAGACCCAGTACTTC
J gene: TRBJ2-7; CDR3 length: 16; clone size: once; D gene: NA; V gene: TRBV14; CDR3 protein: CASSQEGRAANYEQYF; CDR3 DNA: TGTGCCAGCAGCCAAGAGGGGCGAGCGGCCAACTACGAGCAGTACTTC
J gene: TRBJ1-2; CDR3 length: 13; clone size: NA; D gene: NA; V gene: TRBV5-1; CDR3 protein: CASSLSRTRSYTF; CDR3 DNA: TGCGCCAGCAGCTTGAGCCGAACTCGTAGCTACACCTTC
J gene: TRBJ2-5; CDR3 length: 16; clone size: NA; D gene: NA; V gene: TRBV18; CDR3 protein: CASSPPRIGQIDAQYF; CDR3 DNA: TGTGCCAGCTCACCACCACGAATCGGACAGATAGATGCCCAGTACTTC
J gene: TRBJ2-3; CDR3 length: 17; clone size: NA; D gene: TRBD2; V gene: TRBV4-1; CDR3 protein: CASSHDPSGRQADTQYF; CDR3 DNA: TGCGCCAGCAGCCATGACCCTAGCGGGAGACAGGCAGATACGCAGTATTTT
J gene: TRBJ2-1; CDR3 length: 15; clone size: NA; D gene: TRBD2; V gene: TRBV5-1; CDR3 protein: CASSLGLAGELEQFF; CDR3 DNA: TGCGCCAGCAGTCTCGGACTAGCGGGAGAACTTGAGCAGTTCTTC
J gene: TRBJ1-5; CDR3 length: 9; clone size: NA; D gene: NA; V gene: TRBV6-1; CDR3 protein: CASDQPQHF; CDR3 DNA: TGTGCCAGTGATCAGCCCCAGCATTTT
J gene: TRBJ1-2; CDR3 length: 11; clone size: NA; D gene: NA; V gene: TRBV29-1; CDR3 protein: CSGRGLSGYTF; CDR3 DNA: TGCAGCGGGCGCGGCTTATCTGGCTACACCTTC
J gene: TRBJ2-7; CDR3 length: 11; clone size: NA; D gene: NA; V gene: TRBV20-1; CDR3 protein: CSARNGNEQYF; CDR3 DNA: TGCAGTGCTAGAAATGGGAACGAGCAGTACTTC
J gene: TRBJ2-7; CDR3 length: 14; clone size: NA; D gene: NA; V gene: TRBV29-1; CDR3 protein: CSALEEGGFYEQYF; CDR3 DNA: TGCAGCGCTCTGGAGGAGGGGGGATTCTACGAGCAGTACTTC
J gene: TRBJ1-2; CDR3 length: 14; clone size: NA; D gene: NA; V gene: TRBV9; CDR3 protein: CASSVADGLYGYTF; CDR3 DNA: TGTGCCAGCAGCGTAGCTGACGGACTCTATGGCTACACCTTC
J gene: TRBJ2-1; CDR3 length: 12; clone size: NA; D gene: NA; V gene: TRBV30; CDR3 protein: CAWSNQNNEQFF; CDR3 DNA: TGTGCCTGGAGCAATCAGAACAATGAGCAGTTCTTC
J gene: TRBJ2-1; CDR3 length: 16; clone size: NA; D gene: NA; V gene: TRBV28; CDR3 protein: CASSLMGVPSYNEQFF; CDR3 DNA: TGTGCCAGCAGTTTAATGGGGGTTCCATCCTACAATGAGCAGTTCTTC
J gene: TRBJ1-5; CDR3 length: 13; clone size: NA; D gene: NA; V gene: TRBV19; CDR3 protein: CASSIVWNQPQHF; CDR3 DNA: TGTGCCAGTAGTATAGTCTGGAATCAGCCCCAGCATTTT
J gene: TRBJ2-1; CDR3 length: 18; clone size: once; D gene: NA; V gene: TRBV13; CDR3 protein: CASSLGRERNSSTYEQFF; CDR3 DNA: TGTGCCAGCAGCTTAGGGCGTGAGCGGAACAGCAGCACGTATGAGCAGTTCTTC
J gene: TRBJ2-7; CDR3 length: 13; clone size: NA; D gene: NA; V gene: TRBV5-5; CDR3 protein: CASSSTGAYEQYF; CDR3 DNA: TGTGCCAGCAGCTCGACAGGAGCCTACGAGCAGTACTTC
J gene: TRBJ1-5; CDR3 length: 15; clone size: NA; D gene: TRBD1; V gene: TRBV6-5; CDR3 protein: CASSSRQGGNQPQHF; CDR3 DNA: TGTGCCAGCAGTTCCCGACAGGGGGGCAATCAGCCCCAGCATTTT
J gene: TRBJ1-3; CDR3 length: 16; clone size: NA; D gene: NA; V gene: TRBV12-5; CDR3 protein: CASGPKTGISGNTIYF; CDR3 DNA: TGTGCTAGTGGCCCGAAGACGGGCATCTCTGGAAACACCATATATTTT
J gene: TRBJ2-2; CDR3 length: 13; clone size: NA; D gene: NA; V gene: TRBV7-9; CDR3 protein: CASSLGGAGELFF; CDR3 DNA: TGTGCCAGCAGCTTAGGGGGTGCCGGGGAGCTGTTTTTT
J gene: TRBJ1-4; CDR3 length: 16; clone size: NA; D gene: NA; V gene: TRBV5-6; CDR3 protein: CASSGPEGGLYEKLFF; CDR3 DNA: TGTGCCAGCAGCGGGCCCGAAGGAGGGCTGTATGAAAAACTGTTTTTT
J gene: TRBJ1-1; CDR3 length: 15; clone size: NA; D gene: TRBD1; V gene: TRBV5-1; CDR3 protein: CASSEGQGMNTEAFF; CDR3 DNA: TGCGCCAGCAGCGAGGGACAGGGTATGAACACTGAAGCTTTCTTT
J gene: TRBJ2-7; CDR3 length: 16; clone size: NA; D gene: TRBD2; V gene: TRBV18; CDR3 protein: CASSQGRAGITYEQYF; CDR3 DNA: TGTGCCAGCTCGCAGGGTCGAGCGGGGATAACCTACGAGCAGTACTTC
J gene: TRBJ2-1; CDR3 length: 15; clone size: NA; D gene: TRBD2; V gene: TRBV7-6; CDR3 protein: CASRFLADGRHEQFF; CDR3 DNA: TGTGCCAGCAGGTTTCTAGCGGACGGACGGCATGAGCAGTTCTTC
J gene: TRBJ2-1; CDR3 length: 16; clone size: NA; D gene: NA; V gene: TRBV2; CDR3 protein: CASSEALAGPYNEQFF; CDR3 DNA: TGTGCCAGCAGTGAAGCGCTTGCGGGGCCCTACAATGAGCAGTTCTTC
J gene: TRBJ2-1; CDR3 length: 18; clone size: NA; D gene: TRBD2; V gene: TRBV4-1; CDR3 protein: CASSQEELAGGLWNEQFF; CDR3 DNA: TGCGCCAGCAGCCAAGAAGAGCTGGCGGGAGGTCTGTGGAATGAGCAGTTCTTC
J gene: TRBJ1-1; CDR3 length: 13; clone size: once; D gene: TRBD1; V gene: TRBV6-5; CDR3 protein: CASHRTGLTEAFF; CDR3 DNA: TGTGCCAGTCACCGGACAGGGCTGACTGAAGCTTTCTTT
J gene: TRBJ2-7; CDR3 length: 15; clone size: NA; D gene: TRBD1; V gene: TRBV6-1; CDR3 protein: CASSEWGTATYEQYF; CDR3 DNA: TGTGCCAGCAGTGAATGGGGGACAGCTACCTACGAGCAGTACTTC
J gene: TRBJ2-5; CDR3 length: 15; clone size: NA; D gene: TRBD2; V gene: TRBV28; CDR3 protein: CASSYGRQTLETQYF; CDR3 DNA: TGTGCCAGCAGTTACGGGAGGCAAACCTTAGAGACCCAGTACTTC
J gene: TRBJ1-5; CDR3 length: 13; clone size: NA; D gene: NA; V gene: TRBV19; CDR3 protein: CASSIVGGGPQHF; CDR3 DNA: TGTGCCAGTAGTATAGTTGGGGGAGGGCCCCAGCATTTT
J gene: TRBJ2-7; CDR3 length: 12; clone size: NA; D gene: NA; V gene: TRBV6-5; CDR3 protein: CAAGPQSLEQYF; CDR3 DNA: TGTGCGGCCGGGCCGCAATCCCTCGAGCAGTACTTC
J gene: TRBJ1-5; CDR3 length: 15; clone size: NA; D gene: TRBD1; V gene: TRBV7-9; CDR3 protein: CASSPTGLSNQPQHF; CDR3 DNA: TGTGCCAGCAGCCCGACAGGGCTTAGCAATCAGCCCCAGCATTTT
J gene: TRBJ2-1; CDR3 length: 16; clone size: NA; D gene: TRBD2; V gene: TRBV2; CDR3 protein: CASRTHSSGTYNEQFF; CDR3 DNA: TGTGCCAGCAGGACTCATTCTAGCGGTACCTACAATGAGCAGTTCTTC
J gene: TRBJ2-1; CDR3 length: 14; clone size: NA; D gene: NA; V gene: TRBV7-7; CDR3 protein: CASSLGRSYNEQFF; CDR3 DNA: TGTGCTAGCAGCTTAGGGAGGTCCTACAATGAGCAGTTCTTC
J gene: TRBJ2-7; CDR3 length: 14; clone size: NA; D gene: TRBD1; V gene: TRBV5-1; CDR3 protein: CASSLVGQGVEQYF; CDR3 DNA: TGCGCCAGCAGCTTGGTGGGACAGGGTGTCGAGCAGTACTTC
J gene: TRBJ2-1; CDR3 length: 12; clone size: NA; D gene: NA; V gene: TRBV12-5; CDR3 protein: CASGLVNNEQFF; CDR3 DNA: TGTGCTAGTGGTTTGGTAAACAATGAGCAGTTCTTC
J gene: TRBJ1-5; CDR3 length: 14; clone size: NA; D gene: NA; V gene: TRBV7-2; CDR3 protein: CASSSTGPGQPQHF; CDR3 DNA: TGTGCCAGCAGCTCTACAGGGCCGGGTCAGCCCCAGCATTTT
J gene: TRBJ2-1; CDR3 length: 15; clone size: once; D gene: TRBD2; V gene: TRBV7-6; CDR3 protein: CASSLESSGSYEQFF; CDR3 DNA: TGTGCCAGCAGCTTAGAGTCTAGCGGGAGCTATGAGCAGTTCTTC
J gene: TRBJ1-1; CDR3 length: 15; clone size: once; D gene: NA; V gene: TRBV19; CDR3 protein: CASSIVPDSYTEAFF; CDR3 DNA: TGTGCCAGTAGTATAGTGCCGGACAGCTACACTGAAGCTTTCTTT
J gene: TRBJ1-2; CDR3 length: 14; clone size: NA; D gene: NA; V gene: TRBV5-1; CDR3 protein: CASSLAPENYGYTF; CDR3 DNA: TGCGCCAGCAGCTTGGCTCCAGAAAACTATGGCTACACCTTC
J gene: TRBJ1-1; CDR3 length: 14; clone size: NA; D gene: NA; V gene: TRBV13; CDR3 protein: CASSLGGMNTEAFF; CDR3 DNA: TGTGCCAGCAGCTTAGGGGGGATGAACACTGAAGCTTTCTTT
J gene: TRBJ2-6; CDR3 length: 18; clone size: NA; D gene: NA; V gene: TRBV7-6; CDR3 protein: CASSYNPRDLSGANVLTF; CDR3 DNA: TGTGCCAGCAGCTATAACCCCCGGGACCTCTCTGGGGCCAACGTCCTGACTTTC
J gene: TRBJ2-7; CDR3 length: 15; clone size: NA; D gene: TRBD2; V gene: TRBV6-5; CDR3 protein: CASRPGSGRSYEQYF; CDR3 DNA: TGTGCCAGCAGACCCGGAAGCGGGAGATCGTACGAGCAGTACTTC